The 5 T cell receptor beta chains reported below all come from one sample, sequenced in a study of T-cell reconstitution after alpha-beta-depleted transplantation in children. A library of TCRbeta sequences, prepared with unique molecular identifiers, was generated. MiXCR, applied by TCRdb to the PCR reads, yields one record per CDR3 protein. The sample holds hundreds of thousands of distinct CDR3 sequences, 15% to 20% seen once. The specimen was PBMCs from the stem cell graft donor, collected from the stem cell graft. These receptors all come from a human donor who donated a stem cell graft to a child with acute myeloid leukemia.

This clonotype has only a few counts. The CDR3 coding sequence is TGTGCCACCAGTGAACCCCGAGGAGGGGGAGCACTCACAGATACGCAGTATTTT. Its translation is CATSEPRGGGALTDTQYF. V gene TRBV24-1 combines with J gene TRBJ2-3; D could derive from TRBD1 or TRBD2 (6 bases each). The V end lost 4 bases, the J end lost 2 bases, and 21 bases lay between the germline ends. CDR3 length equals 18 residues. CDR1 is KGHDR and CDR2 is SFDVKD in the germline V gene.

In its sample, this clonotype was seen many times. The V and J genes are TRBV5-1 and TRBJ2-1; 9 bases align to TRBD2. The CDR3 covers 15 residues. J was trimmed by 6 bases and V by 4 bases; bases with no gene match: 8. The germline V gene encodes CDR1 SGHRS and CDR2 YFSETQ. Here the CDR3 reads CASSPTSGQSNEQFF. In DNA, the CDR3 is TGCGCCAGCAGCCCGACTAGCGGCCAAAGCAATGAGCAGTTCTTC.

To note about this clonotype: The conserved final phenylalanine or tryptophan is absent from the CDR3, which likely points to a read error. The CDR3 sequence: CASSYDTGSSYEQYA. In DNA, the CDR3 is TGTGCCAGCAGCTACGACACGGGGAGCTCCTACGAGCAGTACGCC. V and J are TRBV5-5 and TRBJ2-7; a weak D match, TRBD2 (5 bases). This CDR3 has 15 residues. The germline V gene has CDR1 SGHKS and CDR2 YYEKEE (reference sequence). The ends were cut back, 3 bases at V and 0 bases at J, with 13 bases in the middle.

V usage is TRBV9 and J usage is TRBJ2-5; D is perhaps TRBD2 (7 bases). Germline CDR1 SGDLS, CDR2 YYNGEE. Trimming removed 0 bases from V and 0 bases from J, with 9 bases in between. CDR3 size: 15 residues. The CDR3 sequence: CASSVGGGHQETQYF. DNA of the CDR3: TGTGCCAGCAGCGTAGGGGGGGGGCACCAAGAGACCCAGTACTTC. The whole variable domain, remainder taken from reference TRBV9 and TRBJ2-5, is DSGVTQTPKHLITATGQRVTLRCSPRSGDLSVYWYQQSLDQGLQFLIQYYNGEERAKGNILERFSAQQFPDLHSELNLSSLELGDSALYFCASSVGGGHQETQYFGPGTRLLVL.

This clonotype occurred many times. The junction shows a germline mismatch at one end, possibly a read error. The chain joins TRBV5-5 to TRBJ2-1, with D possibly TRBD1 on 6 matching bases. The CDR3 loop spans 12 amino acids. Germline V CDR1 and CDR2: SGHKS, YYEKEE (reference sequence). The CDR3 is CASSLEGHPRTF. In DNA, the CDR3 is TGTGCCAGCAGCTTGGAGGGACACCCCCGGACATTC.